The source of this TCR beta chain is a study of siplizumab effects on memory and regulatory T cells. Study summary: Mixed lymphocyte reactions were matched in twos, containing siplizumab at around 1 ug/mL or lacking drug. Study-level points and caveats: Whether the proliferating Tregs (from siplizumab cultures) were suppressive was not confirmed. Siplizumab gave mappable alloreactive CD4+ clones an average Treg-derived fraction of about 72%, against around 27% in controls.

V lost 3 bases to trimming and J lost 4 bases, with 21 bases between them. There are 17 residues in the CDR3. Germline V gene lookup returns CDR1 LGHNA and CDR2 YSLEER. TCR templates numbering 95,000 to 100,000 were assayed per sample. Clones were read by immunoSEQ multiplex PCR, and TCRdb kept only the in-frame ones, dropping some. Of fewer than 20,000 clones in the sample, roughly 49% were seen once. For 5 to 6 days at 37°C, the mixed lymphocyte reaction cells were kept in coculture. With regard to this clone: The antigen is not known.

This chain uses TRBV4-3 with TRBJ1-2; maybe TRBD1 (5 bases). The sample consisted of CFSE-low (dividing) CD4+ T cells sorted from an allogeneic mixed lymphocyte reaction. The source is a human donor in good health; the cells came from an allogeneic mixed lymphocyte reaction. The CDR3 DNA sequence: TGCGCCAGCAGCCACCTAAAAGGTGGCAGGGAATCCTATGGCTACACCTTC. Its translation: CASSHLKGGRESYGYTF.